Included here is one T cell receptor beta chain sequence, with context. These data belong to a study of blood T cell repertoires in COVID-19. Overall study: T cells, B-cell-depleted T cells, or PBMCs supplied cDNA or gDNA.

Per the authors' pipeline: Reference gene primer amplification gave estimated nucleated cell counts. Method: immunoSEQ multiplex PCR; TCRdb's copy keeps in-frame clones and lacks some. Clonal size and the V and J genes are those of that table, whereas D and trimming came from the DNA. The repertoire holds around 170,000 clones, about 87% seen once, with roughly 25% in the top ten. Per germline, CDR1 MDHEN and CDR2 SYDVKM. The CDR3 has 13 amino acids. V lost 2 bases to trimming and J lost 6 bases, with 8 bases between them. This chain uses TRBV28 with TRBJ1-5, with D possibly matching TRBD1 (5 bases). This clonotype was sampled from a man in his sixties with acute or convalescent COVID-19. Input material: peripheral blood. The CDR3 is CASSLRGSQPQHF. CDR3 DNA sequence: TGTGCCAGCAGTTTACGGGGGAGTCAGCCCCAGCATTTT.